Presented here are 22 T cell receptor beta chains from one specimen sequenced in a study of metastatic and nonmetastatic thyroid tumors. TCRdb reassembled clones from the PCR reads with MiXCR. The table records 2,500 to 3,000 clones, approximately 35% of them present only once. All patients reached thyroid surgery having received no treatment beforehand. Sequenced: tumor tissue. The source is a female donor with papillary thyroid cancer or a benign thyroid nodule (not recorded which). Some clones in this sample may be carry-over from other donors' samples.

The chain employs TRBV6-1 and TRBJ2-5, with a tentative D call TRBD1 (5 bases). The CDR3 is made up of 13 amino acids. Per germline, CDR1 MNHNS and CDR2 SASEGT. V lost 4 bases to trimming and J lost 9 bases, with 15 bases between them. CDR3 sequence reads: CASSVNSKGAQYF. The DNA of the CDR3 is TGTGCCAGCAGTGTAAACTCGAAAGGGGCCCAGTACTTC.

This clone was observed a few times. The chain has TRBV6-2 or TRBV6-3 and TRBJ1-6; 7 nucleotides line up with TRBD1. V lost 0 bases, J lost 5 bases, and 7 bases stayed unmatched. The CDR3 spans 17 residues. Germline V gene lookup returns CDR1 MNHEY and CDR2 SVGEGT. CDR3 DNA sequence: TGTGCCAGCAGTTACTCTGGGAACAGGGGAAATAATTCACCCCTCCACTTT. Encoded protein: CASSYSGNRGNNSPLHF.

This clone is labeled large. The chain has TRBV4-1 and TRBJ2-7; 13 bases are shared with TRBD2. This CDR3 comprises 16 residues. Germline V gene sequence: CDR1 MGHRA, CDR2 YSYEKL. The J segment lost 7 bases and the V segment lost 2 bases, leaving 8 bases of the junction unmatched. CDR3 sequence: CASSQLWTSGSREQYF. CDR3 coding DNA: TGCGCCAGCAGCCAATTATGGACTAGCGGGAGCAGAGAGCAGTACTTC.

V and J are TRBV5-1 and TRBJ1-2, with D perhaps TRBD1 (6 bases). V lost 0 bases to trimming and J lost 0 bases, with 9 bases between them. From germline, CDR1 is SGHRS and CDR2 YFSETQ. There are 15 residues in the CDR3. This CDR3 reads CASSLVGQPNYGYTF. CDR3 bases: TGCGCCAGCAGCTTGGTCGGACAGCCTAACTATGGCTACACCTTC.

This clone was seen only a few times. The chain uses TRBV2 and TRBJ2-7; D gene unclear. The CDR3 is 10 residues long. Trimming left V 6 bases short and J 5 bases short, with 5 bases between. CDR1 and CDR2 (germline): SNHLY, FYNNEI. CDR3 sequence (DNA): TGTGCCAGCAGGGCCAACGAGCAGTACTTC. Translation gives CASRANEQYF.

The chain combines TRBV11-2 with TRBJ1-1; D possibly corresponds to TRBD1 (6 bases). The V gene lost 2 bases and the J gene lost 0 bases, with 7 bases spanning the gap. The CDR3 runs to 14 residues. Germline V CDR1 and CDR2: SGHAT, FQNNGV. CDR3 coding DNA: TGTGCCAGCAGCTTAAACAGGGTGAACACTGAAGCTTTCTTT. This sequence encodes CASSLNRVNTEAFF.

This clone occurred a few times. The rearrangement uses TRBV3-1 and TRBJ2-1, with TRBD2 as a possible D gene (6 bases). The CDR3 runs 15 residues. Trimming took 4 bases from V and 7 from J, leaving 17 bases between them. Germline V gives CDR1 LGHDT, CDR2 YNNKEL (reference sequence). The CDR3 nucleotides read TGTGCCAGCAGCCCCATTCTAGCGCCTTGGAATGAGCAGTTCTTC. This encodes CASSPILAPWNEQFF.

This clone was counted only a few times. CDR3 nucleotide sequence: TGTGCCAGCAGAAACAGCCCCAATCAGCCCCAGCATTTT. This gives the protein CASRNSPNQPQHF. The chain employs TRBV6-1 and TRBJ1-5; D remains unclear. This CDR3 comprises 13 residues. Germline-derived CDR1 and CDR2 are MNHNS and SASEGT. Trimming cost V 6 bases and J 3 bases, with 9 bases left between them.

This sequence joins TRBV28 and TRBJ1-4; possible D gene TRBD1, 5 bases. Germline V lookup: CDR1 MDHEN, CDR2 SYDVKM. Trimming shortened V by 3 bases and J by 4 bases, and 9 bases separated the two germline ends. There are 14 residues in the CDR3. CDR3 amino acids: CASSFQGGNEKLFF. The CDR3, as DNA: TGTGCCAGCAGTTTCCAGGGAGGTAATGAAAAACTGTTTTTT. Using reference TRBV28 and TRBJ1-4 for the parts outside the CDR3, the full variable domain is DVKVTQSSRYLVKRTGEKVFLECVQDMDHENMFWYRQDPGLGLRLIYFSYDVKMKEKGDIPEGYSVSREKKERFSLILESASTNQTSMYLCASSFQGGNEKLFFGSGTQLSVL.

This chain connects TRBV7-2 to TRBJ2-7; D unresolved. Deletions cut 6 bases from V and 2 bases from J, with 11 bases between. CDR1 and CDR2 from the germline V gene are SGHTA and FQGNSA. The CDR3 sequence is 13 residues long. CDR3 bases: TGTGCCAGCAGTCCCCGACGGACCTACGAGCAGTACTTC. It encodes CASSPRRTYEQYF.

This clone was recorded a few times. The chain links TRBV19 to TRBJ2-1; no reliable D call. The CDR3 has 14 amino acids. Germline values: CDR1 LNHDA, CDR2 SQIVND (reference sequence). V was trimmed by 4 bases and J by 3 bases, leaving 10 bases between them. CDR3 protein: CASSSDPSYNEQFF. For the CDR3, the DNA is TGTGCCAGTAGTAGTGATCCTAGCTACAATGAGCAGTTCTTC.

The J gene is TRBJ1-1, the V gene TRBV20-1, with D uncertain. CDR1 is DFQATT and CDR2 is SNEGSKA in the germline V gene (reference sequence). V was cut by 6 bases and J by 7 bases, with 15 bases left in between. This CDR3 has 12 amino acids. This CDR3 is CSARGRSYEAFF. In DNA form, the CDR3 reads TGCAGTGCACGGGGTAGGTCCTATGAAGCTTTCTTT.

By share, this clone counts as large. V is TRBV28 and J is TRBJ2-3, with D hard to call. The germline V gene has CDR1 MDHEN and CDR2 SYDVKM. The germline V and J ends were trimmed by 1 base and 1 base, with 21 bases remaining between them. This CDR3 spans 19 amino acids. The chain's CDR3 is CASSLSLSRLLAGTDTQYF. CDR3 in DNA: TGTGCCAGCAGTTTATCCCTTAGCAGGCTTTTGGCGGGCACAGATACGCAGTATTTT.

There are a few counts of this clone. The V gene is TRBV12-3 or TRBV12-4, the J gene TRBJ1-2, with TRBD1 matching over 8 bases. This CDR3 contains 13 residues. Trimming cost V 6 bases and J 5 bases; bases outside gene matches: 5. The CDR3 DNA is TGTGCCAGCAGCCCAGACAGGGGTTATGGCTACACCTTC. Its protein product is CASSPDRGYGYTF.

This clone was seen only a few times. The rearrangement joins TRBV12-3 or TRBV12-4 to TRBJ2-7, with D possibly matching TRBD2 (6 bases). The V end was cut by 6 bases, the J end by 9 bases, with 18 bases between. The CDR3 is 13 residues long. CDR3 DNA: TGTGCCAGCAGCTCCGAGGGAGGATTGGGGCAGTACTTC. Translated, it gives CASSSEGGLGQYF.

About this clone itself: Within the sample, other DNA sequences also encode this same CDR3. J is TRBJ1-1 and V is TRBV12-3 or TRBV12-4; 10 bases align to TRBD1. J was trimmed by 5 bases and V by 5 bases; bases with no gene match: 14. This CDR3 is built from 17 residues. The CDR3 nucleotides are TGTGCCAGCAGTCCGACAGGGGGCGCGGTCGGTGGGACTGAAGCTTTCTTT. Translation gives CASSPTGGAVGGTEAFF.

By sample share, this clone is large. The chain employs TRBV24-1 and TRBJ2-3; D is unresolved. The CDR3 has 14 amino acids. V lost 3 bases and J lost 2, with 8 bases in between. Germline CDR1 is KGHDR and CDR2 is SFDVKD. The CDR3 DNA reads TGTGCCACCAGTGATCGGAGCCCCACAGATACGCAGTATTTT. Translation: CATSDRSPTDTQYF.

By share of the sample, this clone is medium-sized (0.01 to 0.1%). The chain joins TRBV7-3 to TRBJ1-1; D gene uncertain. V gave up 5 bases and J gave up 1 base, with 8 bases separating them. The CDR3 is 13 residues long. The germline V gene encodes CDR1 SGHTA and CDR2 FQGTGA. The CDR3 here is CASSRRTNTEAFF. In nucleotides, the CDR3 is TGTGCCAGCAGCCGCAGGACGAACACTGAAGCTTTCTTT. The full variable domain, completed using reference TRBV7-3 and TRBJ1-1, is GAGVSQTPSNKVTEKGKYVELRCDPISGHTALYWYRQSLGQGPEFLIYFQGTGAADDSGLPNDRFFAVRPEGSVSTLKIQRTERGDSAVYLCASSRRTNTEAFFGQGTRLTVV.

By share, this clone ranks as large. The CDR3 DNA reads TGCGCCAGCAGCCAAGATGTGGGCAGCCACAATGAGCAGTTCTTC. Translation gives CASSQDVGSHNEQFF. This sequence joins TRBV4-3 and TRBJ2-1; no clear D gene. The germline V gene has CDR1 LGHNA and CDR2 YSLEER. CDR3 length: 15 amino acids. V dropped 0 bases and J dropped 5 bases, with 11 bases sitting between them.

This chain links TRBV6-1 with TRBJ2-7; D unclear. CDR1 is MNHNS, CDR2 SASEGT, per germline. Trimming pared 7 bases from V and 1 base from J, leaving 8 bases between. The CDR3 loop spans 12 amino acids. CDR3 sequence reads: CASKGVSYEQYF. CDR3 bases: TGTGCCAGCAAGGGCGTTTCCTACGAGCAGTACTTC.

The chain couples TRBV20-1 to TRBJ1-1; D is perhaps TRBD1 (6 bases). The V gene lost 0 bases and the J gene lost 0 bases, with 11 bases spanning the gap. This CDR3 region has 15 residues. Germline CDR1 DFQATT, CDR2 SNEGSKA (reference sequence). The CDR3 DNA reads TGCAGTGCTAGAGACGGGACAAGCCTGAACACTGAAGCTTTCTTT. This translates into CSARDGTSLNTEAFF.

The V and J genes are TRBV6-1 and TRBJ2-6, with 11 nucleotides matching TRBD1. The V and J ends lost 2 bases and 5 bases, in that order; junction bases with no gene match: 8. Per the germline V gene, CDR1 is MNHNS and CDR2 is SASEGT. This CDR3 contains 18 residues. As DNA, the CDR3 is TGTGCCAGCAGTGAAAACCGGGACAGGGGGGGCTGGGCCAACGTCCTGACTTTC. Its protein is CASSENRDRGGWANVLTF.